This TCR beta chain originates from a study of blood T cells in healthy people across ages. This clonotype has a count of ten or more. Its antigen is still unknown. Study results and caveats: Long-lived donors exceeded aged donors in naive CD4+ cells and diversity.

A J-beta primer mix and a sample-barcoded 5' primer were used in a second PCR of roughly 7 to 12 cycles. TCRdb re-derived calls from the 5' RACE reads in MiXCR, one entry per CDR3 protein. The sample shows about a million distinct CDR3 sequences, roughly 47% of them seen only once. The CDR3 covers 13 residues. The trim removed 8 bases at V and 5 bases at J, leaving 6 bases unmatched. Per the germline V gene, CDR1 is MDHEN and CDR2 is SYDVKM. V gene TRBV28 combines with J gene TRBJ2-5; 9 bases are shared with TRBD1. The source of this sequence is a woman in her fifties or sixties in good health. The specimen was blood. CDR3 amino acids: CASSRGQGETQYF. CDR3 coding DNA: TGTGCCAGCTCGAGGGGACAGGGTGAGACCCAGTACTTC. Combining the CDR3 with reference TRBV28 and TRBJ2-5 gives the whole variable domain DVKVTQSSRYLVKRTGEKVFLECVQDMDHENMFWYRQDPGLGLRLIYFSYDVKMKEKGDIPEGYSVSREKKERFSLILESASTNQTSMYLCASSRGQGETQYFGPGTRLLVL.